Below are 4 T cell receptor beta chains sequenced from a single sample in a study of blood T cell repertoires in COVID-19. Libraries were prepared by immunoSEQ multiplex PCR; TCRdb keeps only in-frame clonotypes and omits some of them. The sample includes some 240,000 clones, 89% seen only once; the top ten take less than 7.5%. What was sequenced was peripheral blood. The receptors were gathered from a man aged 55-75 years who had recovered from COVID-19.

This clone showed up just once. This chain connects TRBV28 to TRBJ2-5; the match to TRBD2 covers 7 bases. V lost 1 base to trimming and J lost 5 bases; unmatched junction nucleotides: 4. Germline V gene data show CDR1 as MDHEN and CDR2 as SYDVKM. CDR3 length: 14 residues. The CDR3 region has the DNA TGTGCCAGCAGTTTATTGGCGGGAGCGGAGACCCAGTACTTC. It specifies CASSLLAGAETQYF. Complete variable domain (other parts from reference TRBV28 and TRBJ2-5): DVKVTQSSRYLVKRTGEKVFLECVQDMDHENMFWYRQDPGLGLRLIYFSYDVKMKEKGDIPEGYSVSREKKERFSLILESASTNQTSMYLCASSLLAGAETQYFGPGTRLLVL.

This clone was recorded only once. Different DNA sequences within this sample yield the same CDR3. This sequence joins TRBV18 and TRBJ2-5; 8 bases match TRBD1. CDR1 is KGHSH and CDR2 is LQKENI in the germline V gene. The CDR3 runs to 14 residues. V lost 2 bases to trimming and J lost 1 base; unmatched junction nucleotides: 0. The CDR3 reads CASSPGQGQETQYF. DNA of the CDR3: TGTGCCAGCTCACCAGGACAGGGCCAAGAGACCCAGTACTTC.

In this sample, this clone turned up a few times. The V call is TRBV7-2, the J call TRBJ1-6, with D perhaps TRBD1 (6 bases). V was shortened by 5 bases and J by 7 bases, with 18 bases between the two germline ends. Germline V gives CDR1 SGHTA, CDR2 FQGNSA. The length of the CDR3 is 16 residues. CDR3 in DNA: TGTGCCAGCAGCCCGCGAGGGGGGGCGAACAATTCACCCCTCCACTTT. As protein: CASSPRGGANNSPLHF.

CDR3 protein: CASSYLGPVGNTIYF. CDR3 nucleotides: TGTGCCAGCAGTTATCTGGGCCCGGTTGGAAACACCATATATTTT. The genes are TRBV6-2 or TRBV6-3 and TRBJ1-3; D is uncertain. The CDR3 sequence is 15 residues long. Trimming left V 3 bases short and J 3 bases short, with 12 bases between. The germline CDR1 and CDR2 sequences are MNHEY and SVGEGT.